The rows below give T cell receptor beta chains drawn from one sample of a study of T cell responses to AZD1222 COVID-19 vaccine. Some clones are missing from TCRdb's copy, which holds only in-frame ones; the method was immunoSEQ multiplex PCR. The sample has 90,000 to 120,000 clones; roughly 85% are singletons. This material consisted of peripheral blood, taken 28 days after the second AZD1222 dose. Receptor source: an adult who received the AZD1222 COVID-19 vaccine. The CDR3 runs from the conserved cysteine through the conserved F or W. Fields, in order: J gene, D gene, V gene, CDR3 length, clone size, CDR3 protein, CDR3 DNA. D genes are given only for firm matches. Not every row has a clone size; where given, it reads once, few, many or a size class.

>TRBJ1-2|-|TRBV9|15|once
CASSVEGVRSYGYTF
TGTGCCAGCAGCGTAGAGGGGGTGAGATCTTATGGCTACACCTTC
>TRBJ2-7|TRBD1|TRBV3-1/TRBV3-2|18|-
CASSQDGQGPLSSYEQYF
TGTGCCAGCAGCCAAGACGGACAGGGGCCTTTGAGCTCCTACGAGCAGTACTTC
>TRBJ1-1|TRBD1|TRBV15|16|-
CATSPRDRGRDTEAFF
TGTGCCACCAGCCCGCGGGACAGGGGGCGAGACACTGAAGCTTTCTTT
>TRBJ1-1|TRBD1|TRBV27|15|once
CASSRTGPMNTEAFF
TGTGCCAGCAGCCGGACAGGGCCTATGAACACTGAAGCTTTCTTT
>TRBJ2-7|TRBD2|TRBV7-2|14|-
CASSWTSGPYEQYF
TGTGCCAGCAGTTGGACTAGCGGGCCCTACGAGCAGTACTTC
>TRBJ2-7|TRBD2|TRBV5-4|15|-
CASSDGGAGSYEQYF
TGTGCCAGCAGCGACGGGGGGGCCGGATCCTACGAGCAGTACTTC
>TRBJ2-7|-|TRBV5-4|13|once
CASSLTGTGEQYF
TGTGCCAGCAGCCTGACGGGGACGGGCGAGCAGTACTTC
>TRBJ1-1|-|TRBV7-8|14|-
CASSDTIPPSEAFF
TGTGCCAGCAGCGACACAATTCCCCCCTCTGAAGCTTTCTTT
>TRBJ2-1|-|TRBV5-6|14|once
CASSLGGGKDSLFF
TGTGCCAGCAGCTTGGGGGGTGGGAAGGACAGCCTGTTCTTC
>TRBJ1-2|TRBD1|TRBV5-4|14|-
CASSYTGGRYGYTF
TGTGCCAGCAGTTATACAGGGGGCCGGTATGGCTACACCTTC
>TRBJ2-3|TRBD2|TRBV7-7|15|-
CASSSGTSRTDTQYF
TGTGCTAGCAGTTCCGGGACTAGCCGGACAGATACGCAGTATTTT
>TRBJ1-5|-|TRBV6-2/TRBV6-3|14|-
CASSLKGGGQPQHF
TGTGCCAGCAGCCTAAAGGGGGGTGGGCAGCCCCAGCATTTT
>TRBJ1-1|-|TRBV3-1/TRBV3-2|14|-
CASSPPGQHTEAFF
TGTGCCAGCAGCCCGCCGGGACAACACACTGAAGCTTTCTTT
>TRBJ2-4|-|TRBV27|12|-
CASGFGTSIQYF
TGTGCCAGTGGGTTTGGGACCTCTATTCAGTACTTC
>TRBJ1-5|-|TRBV9|14|few
CASSVGDSNQPQHF
TGTGCCAGCAGCGTAGGGGACAGCAATCAGCCCCAGCATTTT
>TRBJ2-7|-|TRBV3-1/TRBV3-2|15|-
CASSQDLAGSVEQYF
TGTGCCAGCAGCCAAGATCTGGCAGGGTCCGTCGAGCAGTACTTC
>TRBJ2-7|-|TRBV11-2|13|-
CASSLVPSYEQYF
TGTGCCAGCAGCTTAGTCCCTTCCTACGAGCAGTACTTC
>TRBJ1-1|-|TRBV30|11|once
CAWSMDTEAFF
TGTGCCTGGAGTATGGACACTGAAGCTTTCTTT
>TRBJ1-4|TRBD1|TRBV12-5|14|few
CASGSTGRWGKLFF
TGTGCTAGTGGCTCGACAGGGAGGTGGGGAAAACTGTTTTTT
>TRBJ2-7|-|TRBV2|15|few
CASEGGLFASYEQYF
TGTGCCAGCGAGGGTGGTCTTTTCGCCTCCTACGAGCAGTACTTC
>TRBJ2-7|TRBD1|TRBV19|15|-
CASSPFTGVWNEQYF
TGTGCCAGTAGTCCCTTTACAGGGGTTTGGAACGAGCAGTACTTC
>TRBJ1-5|TRBD1|TRBV28|16|-
CASSLAGQHSNQPQHF
TGTGCCAGCAGTTTAGCGGGACAGCATAGCAATCAGCCCCAGCATTTT
>TRBJ1-1|TRBD1|TRBV28|14|-
CASSYTGVDTEAFF
TGTGCCAGCAGTTACACAGGGGTTGACACTGAAGCTTTCTTT
>TRBJ1-1|TRBD1|TRBV5-1|16|-
CASSPWTGGRNTEAFF
TGCGCCAGCAGCCCTTGGACAGGGGGAAGGAACACTGAAGCTTTCTTT
>TRBJ2-5|-|TRBV29-1|12|-
CSVGDTQETQYF
TGCAGCGTTGGGGACACCCAAGAGACCCAGTACTTC
>TRBJ1-1|TRBD1|TRBV24-1|15|-
CATSEAGTGNTEAFF
TGTGCCACCAGTGAGGCCGGGACAGGGAACACTGAAGCTTTCTTT
>TRBJ2-2|TRBD2|TRBV5-1|16|-
CASSSLTSGNTGELFF
TGCGCCAGCAGCTCTTTAACTAGCGGGAACACCGGGGAGCTGTTTTTT
>TRBJ2-5|-|TRBV7-3|16|-
CASSSTPVSGRETQYF
TGTGCCAGCAGCTCTACCCCGGTGTCAGGGCGGGAGACCCAGTACTTC
>TRBJ1-5|TRBD1|TRBV3-1/TRBV3-2|15|-
CASSPADRGIQPQHF
TGTGCCAGCAGCCCAGCGGACAGGGGTATTCAGCCCCAGCATTTT
>TRBJ1-4|-|TRBV5-6|16|-
CASSRDQGVDNEKLFF
TGTGCCAGCAGCCGGGACCAGGGCGTGGACAATGAAAAACTGTTTTTT
>TRBJ2-1|-|TRBV24-1|16|-
CATSDPTGSSYNEQFF
TGTGCCACCAGTGATCCCACAGGGAGCTCCTACAATGAGCAGTTCTTC
>TRBJ1-5|-|TRBV7-2|15|-
CASSFSAQGRQPQHF
TGTGCCAGCAGCTTTTCTGCACAGGGTCGTCAGCCCCAGCATTTT
>TRBJ2-3|-|TRBV5-4|13|-
CASSLGGTDTQYF
TGTGCCAGCAGCTTGGGCGGAACAGATACGCAGTATTTT
>TRBJ2-5|-|TRBV3-1/TRBV3-2|14|-
CASSPTGGRGTQYF
TGTGCCAGCAGCCCTACTGGGGGCAGGGGGACCCAGTACTTC
>TRBJ2-7|-|TRBV6-5|14|-
CASSANPGPYEQYF
TGTGCCAGCAGCGCTAACCCGGGTCCCTACGAGCAGTACTTC
>TRBJ2-3|-|TRBV10-3|15|-
CAISPRATSTDTQYF
TGTGCCATCAGTCCTAGGGCTACTAGCACAGATACGCAGTATTTT
>TRBJ2-7|-|TRBV27|16|-
CASRVSFAGDTYEQYF
TGTGCCAGCAGAGTTAGTTTCGCAGGGGACACCTACGAGCAGTACTTC
>TRBJ1-2|-|TRBV7-9|15|-
CASSLEVGVGYGYTF
TGTGCCAGCAGCTTAGAGGTAGGGGTGGGCTATGGCTACACCTTC
>TRBJ1-3|TRBD1|TRBV18|16|-
CASSTGTGGSGNTIYF
TGTGCCAGCTCCACCGGGACAGGGGGCTCTGGAAACACCATATATTTT
>TRBJ1-2|TRBD1|TRBV7-2|14|-
CASSLAGQGEGYTF
TGTGCCAGCAGCTTAGCGGGACAGGGTGAGGGCTACACCTTC
>TRBJ1-2|-|TRBV6-2/TRBV6-3|18|-
CASSWGPESLLGNYGYTF
TGTGCCAGCAGTTGGGGACCGGAGAGCCTACTAGGCAACTATGGCTACACCTTC
>TRBJ2-7|-|TRBV6-2/TRBV6-3|15|-
CASSLPGVGGYEQYF
TGTGCCAGCAGTCTCCCGGGGGTCGGGGGCTACGAGCAGTACTTC
>TRBJ2-6|-|TRBV6-5|13|-
CASSSTGANVLTF
TGTGCCAGCAGTTCCACTGGGGCCAACGTCCTGACTTTC
>TRBJ1-1|TRBD1|TRBV10-2|14|once
CASNNRGLNTEAFF
TGCGCCAGCAATAACAGGGGATTGAACACTGAAGCTTTCTTT
>TRBJ1-1|-|TRBV6-4|9|-
CASRAEAFF
TGTGCCAGCAGGGCTGAAGCTTTCTTT
>TRBJ2-7|TRBD1|TRBV29-1|13|-
CSVAGQGFDEQYF
TGCAGCGTTGCGGGACAGGGTTTTGACGAGCAGTACTTC
>TRBJ2-7|TRBD1|TRBV5-8|13|-
CASSLGGQGEQYF
TGTGCCAGCAGCTTGGGGGGACAGGGCGAGCAGTACTTC
>TRBJ2-2|TRBD1|TRBV7-8|17|-
CASSLEDRARRAGELFF
TGTGCCAGCAGCTTAGAGGACAGGGCGAGGCGCGCCGGGGAGCTGTTTTTT
>TRBJ2-7|TRBD1|TRBV6-2/TRBV6-3|16|-
CASSYPRTGRPYEQYF
TGTGCCAGCAGTTACCCAAGGACAGGGAGGCCCTACGAGCAGTACTTC
>TRBJ1-2|-|TRBV3-1/TRBV3-2|15|-
CASSPRVLANYGYTF
TGTGCCAGCTCCCCGCGGGTTTTAGCTAACTATGGCTACACCTTC
>TRBJ2-1|-|TRBV13|15|-
CASSLFEGSYNEQFF
TGTGCCAGCAGCTTATTTGAGGGCTCCTACAATGAGCAGTTCTTC